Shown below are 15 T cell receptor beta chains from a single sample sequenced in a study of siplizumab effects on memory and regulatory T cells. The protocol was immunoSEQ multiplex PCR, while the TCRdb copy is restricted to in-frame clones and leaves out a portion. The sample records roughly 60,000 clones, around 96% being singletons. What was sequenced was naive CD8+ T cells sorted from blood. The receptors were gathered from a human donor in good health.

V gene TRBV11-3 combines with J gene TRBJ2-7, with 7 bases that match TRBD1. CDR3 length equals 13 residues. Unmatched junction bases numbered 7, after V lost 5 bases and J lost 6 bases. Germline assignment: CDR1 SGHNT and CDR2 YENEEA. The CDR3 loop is CASSPPQGSEQYF. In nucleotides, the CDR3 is TGTGCCAGCAGCCCCCCACAGGGGAGCGAGCAGTACTTC. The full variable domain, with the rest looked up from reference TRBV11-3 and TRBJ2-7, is EAGVVQSPRYKIIEKKQPVAFWCNPISGHNTLYWYLQNLGQGPELLIRYENEEAVDDSQLPKDRFSAERLKGVDSTLKIQPAELGDSAVYLCASSPPQGSEQYFGPGTRLTVT.

Here the CDR3 DNA reads TGCGCCAGCAGCCAAGAGACTAAAGGTTTTGCTGAAGCTTTCTTT. Translation: CASSQETKGFAEAFF. The chain couples TRBV4-1 to TRBJ1-1, with unresolved D. The germline V gene encodes CDR1 MGHRA and CDR2 YSYEKL. Trimming left V 0 bases short and J 6 bases short, with 14 bases between. The CDR3 runs 15 residues.

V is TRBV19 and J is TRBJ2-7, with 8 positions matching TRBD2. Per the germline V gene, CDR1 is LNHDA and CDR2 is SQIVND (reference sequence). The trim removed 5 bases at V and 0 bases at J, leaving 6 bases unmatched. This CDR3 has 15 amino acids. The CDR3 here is CASSFGGGPSYEQYF. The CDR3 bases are TGTGCCAGTAGTTTCGGCGGGGGGCCCTCCTACGAGCAGTACTTC.

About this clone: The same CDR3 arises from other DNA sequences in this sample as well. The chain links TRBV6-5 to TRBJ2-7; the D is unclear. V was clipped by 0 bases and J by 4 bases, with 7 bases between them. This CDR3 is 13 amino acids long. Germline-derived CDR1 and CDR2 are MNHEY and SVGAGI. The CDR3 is CASSYSTTYEQYF. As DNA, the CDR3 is TGTGCCAGCAGTTACTCGACAACATACGAGCAGTACTTC.

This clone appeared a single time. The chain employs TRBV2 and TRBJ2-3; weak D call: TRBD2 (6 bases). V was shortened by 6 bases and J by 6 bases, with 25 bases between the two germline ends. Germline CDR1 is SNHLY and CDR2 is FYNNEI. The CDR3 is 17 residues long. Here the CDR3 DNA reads TGTGCCAGCAGCCTTGACCCCGGGACTGGACTCTCGGATACGCAGTATTTT. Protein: CASSLDPGTGLSDTQYF.

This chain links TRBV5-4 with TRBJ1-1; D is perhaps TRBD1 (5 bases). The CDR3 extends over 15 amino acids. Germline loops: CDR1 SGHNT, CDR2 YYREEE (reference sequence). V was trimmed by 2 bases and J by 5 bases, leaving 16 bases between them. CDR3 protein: CASSFLTGEGTEAFF. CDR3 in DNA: TGTGCCAGCAGCTTTCTAACGGGGGAGGGTACTGAAGCTTTCTTT.

CDR3 region: CASSEYEQGGTDTQYF. The CDR3 DNA reads as TGCGCCAGCAGTGAGTACGAACAGGGGGGCACAGATACGCAGTATTTT. J is TRBJ2-3 and V is TRBV10-1; TRBD1 matches 8 bases. Germline loops: CDR1 WNHNN, CDR2 SYGVQD (reference sequence). With V trimmed by 1 base and J by 1 base, 4 bases remained unmatched. The CDR3 has 16 amino acids.

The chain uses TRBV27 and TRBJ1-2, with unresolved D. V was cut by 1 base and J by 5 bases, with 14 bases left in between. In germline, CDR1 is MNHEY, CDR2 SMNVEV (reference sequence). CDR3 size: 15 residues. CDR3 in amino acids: CASSLYARTPYGYTF. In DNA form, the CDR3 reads TGTGCCAGCAGTTTATACGCCCGGACGCCGTATGGCTACACCTTC.

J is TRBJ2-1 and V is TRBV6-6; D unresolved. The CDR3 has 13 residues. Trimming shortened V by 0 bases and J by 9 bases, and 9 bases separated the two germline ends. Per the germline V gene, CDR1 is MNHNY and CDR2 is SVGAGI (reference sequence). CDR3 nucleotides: TGTGCCAGCAGTTACTCTGCCCCCGGTGAGCAGTTCTTC. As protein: CASSYSAPGEQFF.

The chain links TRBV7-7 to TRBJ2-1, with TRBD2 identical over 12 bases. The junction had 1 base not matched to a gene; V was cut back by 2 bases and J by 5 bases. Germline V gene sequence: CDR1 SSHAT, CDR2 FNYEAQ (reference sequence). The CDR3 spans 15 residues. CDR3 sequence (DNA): TGTGCCAGCAGCTTACTAGCGGGGGGGAACAATGAGCAGTTCTTC. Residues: CASSLLAGGNNEQFF.

The CDR3: CASSLAGDNNEQFF. In nucleotides, the CDR3 is TGCGCCAGCAGCTTGGCAGGTGACAACAATGAGCAGTTCTTC. The chain employs TRBV5-1 and TRBJ2-1; D remains ambiguous. The ends were cut back, 0 bases at V and 5 bases at J, with 9 bases in the middle. The CDR3 length is 14 residues. In germline, CDR1 is SGHRS, CDR2 YFSETQ.

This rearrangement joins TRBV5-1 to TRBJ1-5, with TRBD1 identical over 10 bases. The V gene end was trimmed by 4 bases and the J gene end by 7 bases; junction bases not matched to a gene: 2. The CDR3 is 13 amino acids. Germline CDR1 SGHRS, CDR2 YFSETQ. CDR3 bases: TGCGCCAGCAGCGGGACAGGGGAACAGCCCCAGCATTTT. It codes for CASSGTGEQPQHF. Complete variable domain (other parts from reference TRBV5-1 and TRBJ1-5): KAGVTQTPRYLIKTRGQQVTLSCSPISGHRSVSWYQQTPGQGLQFLFEYFSETQRNKGNFPGRFSGRQFSNSRSEMNVSTLELGDSALYLCASSGTGEQPQHFGDGTRLSIL.

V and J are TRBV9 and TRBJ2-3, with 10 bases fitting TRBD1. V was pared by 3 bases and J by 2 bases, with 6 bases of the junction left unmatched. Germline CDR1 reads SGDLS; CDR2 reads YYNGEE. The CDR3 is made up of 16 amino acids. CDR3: CASSAGDRGPTDTQYF. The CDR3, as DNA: TGTGCCAGCAGCGCTGGGGACAGGGGACCCACAGATACGCAGTATTTT.

CDR3 nucleotides: TGTGCCAGCTCACCCACAGGGGCTGGGGCCAACGTCCTGACTTTC. Translating it yields CASSPTGAGANVLTF. The chain is built from TRBV18 and TRBJ2-6; 7 bases line up with TRBD1. Germline lookup yields CDR1 KGHSH and CDR2 LQKENI. The CDR3 has 15 residues. Losses at the gene ends were 3 bases for V and 2 bases for J; bases not matched to a gene: 1.

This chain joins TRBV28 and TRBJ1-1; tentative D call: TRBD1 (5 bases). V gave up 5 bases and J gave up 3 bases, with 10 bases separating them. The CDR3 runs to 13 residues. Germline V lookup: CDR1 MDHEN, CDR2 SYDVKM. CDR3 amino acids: CASSIGTYTEAFF. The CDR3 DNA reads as TGTGCCAGCAGTATAGGGACGTACACTGAAGCTTTCTTT.